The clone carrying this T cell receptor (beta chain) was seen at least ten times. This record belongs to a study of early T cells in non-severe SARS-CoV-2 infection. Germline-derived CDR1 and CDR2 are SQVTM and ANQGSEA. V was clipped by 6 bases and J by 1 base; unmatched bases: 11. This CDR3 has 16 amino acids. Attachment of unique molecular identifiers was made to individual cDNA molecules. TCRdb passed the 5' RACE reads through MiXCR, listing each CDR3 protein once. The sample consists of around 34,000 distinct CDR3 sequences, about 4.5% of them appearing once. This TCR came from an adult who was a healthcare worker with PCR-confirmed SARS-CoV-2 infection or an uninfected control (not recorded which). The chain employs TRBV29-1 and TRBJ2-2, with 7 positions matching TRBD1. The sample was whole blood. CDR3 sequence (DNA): TGCAGCGTGGCCAGGACAGGCAAGGGGAACACCGGGGAGCTGTTTTTT. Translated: CSVARTGKGNTGELFF.